The sample holds a few counts of the clone carrying this TCR beta chain. Trimming cost V 2 bases and J 4 bases; bases outside gene matches: 5. The CDR3 is made up of 15 amino acids. The germline V gene has CDR1 KGHSH and CDR2 LQKENI. The data derive from a study of blood T cell repertoires in COVID-19. Study context: There were acute and convalescent COVID-19 samples, and they came from the United States, Italy and Spain. PBMCs, B-cell-depleted T cells, or T cells were the source of the cDNA or gDNA that made up the material.

Authors' data handling: Reference gene primer amplification gave estimated nucleated cell counts. Measured with immunoSEQ multiplex PCR; TCRdb has only the in-frame clones, and not every one. That table supplies the V and J calls and clone size; D and trimming were determined from the DNA. The sample carries 150,000 to 200,000 clones, over 80% recorded once. The sequencing input was peripheral blood. The chain uses TRBV18 and TRBJ1-1; 9 bases agree with TRBD1. This TCR was recovered from a woman aged 70-85 years with COVID-19, enrolled during active disease. DNA for the CDR3: TGTGCCAGCTCACCATTACAGGGGGCGAGCACTGAAGCTTTCTTT. Translation: CASSPLQGASTEAFF.